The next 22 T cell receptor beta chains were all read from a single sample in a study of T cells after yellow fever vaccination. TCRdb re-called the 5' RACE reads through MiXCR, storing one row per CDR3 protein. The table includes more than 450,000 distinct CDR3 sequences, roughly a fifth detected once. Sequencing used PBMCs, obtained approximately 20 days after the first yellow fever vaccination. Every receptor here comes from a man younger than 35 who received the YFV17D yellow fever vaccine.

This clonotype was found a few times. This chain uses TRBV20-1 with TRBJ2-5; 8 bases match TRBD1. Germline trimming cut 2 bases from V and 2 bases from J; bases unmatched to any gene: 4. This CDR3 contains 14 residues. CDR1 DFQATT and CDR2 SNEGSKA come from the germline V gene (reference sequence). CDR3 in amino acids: CSARSGQGQETQYF. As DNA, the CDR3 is TGCAGTGCTAGATCCGGACAGGGACAAGAGACCCAGTACTTC.

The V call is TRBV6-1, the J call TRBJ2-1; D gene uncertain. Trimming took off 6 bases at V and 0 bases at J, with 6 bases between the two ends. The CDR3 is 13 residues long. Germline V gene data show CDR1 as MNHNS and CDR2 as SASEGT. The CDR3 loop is CASRDTSYNEQFF. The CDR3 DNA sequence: TGTGCCAGCAGAGACACCTCCTACAATGAGCAGTTCTTC.

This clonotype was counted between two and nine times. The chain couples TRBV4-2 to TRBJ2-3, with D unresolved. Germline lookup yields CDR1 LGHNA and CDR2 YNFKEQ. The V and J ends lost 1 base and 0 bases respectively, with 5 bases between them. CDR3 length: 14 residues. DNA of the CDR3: TGTGCCAGCAGCCAAGCTATCAGCACAGATACGCAGTATTTT. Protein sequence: CASSQAISTDTQYF.

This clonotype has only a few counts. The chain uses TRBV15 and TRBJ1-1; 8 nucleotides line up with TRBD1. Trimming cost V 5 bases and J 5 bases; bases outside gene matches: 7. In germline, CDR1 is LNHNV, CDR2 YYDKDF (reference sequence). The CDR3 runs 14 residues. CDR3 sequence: CATSSGQGRTEAFF. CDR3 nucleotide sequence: TGTGCCACCAGCTCCGGACAGGGTCGGACTGAAGCTTTCTTT.

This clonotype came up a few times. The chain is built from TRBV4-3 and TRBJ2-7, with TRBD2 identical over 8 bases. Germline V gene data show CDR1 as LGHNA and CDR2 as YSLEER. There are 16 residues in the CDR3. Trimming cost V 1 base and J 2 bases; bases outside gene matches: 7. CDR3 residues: CASSQGYSGAPYEQYF. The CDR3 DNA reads TGCGCCAGCAGCCAAGGATATAGCGGGGCGCCCTACGAGCAGTACTTC.

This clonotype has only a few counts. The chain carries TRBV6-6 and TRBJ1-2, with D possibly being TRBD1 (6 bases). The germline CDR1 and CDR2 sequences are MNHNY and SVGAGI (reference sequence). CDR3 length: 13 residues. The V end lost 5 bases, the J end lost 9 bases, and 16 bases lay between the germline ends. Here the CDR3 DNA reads TGTGCCAGCAGTCCCGGGGACATGTTTAGCTACACCTTC. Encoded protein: CASSPGDMFSYTF.

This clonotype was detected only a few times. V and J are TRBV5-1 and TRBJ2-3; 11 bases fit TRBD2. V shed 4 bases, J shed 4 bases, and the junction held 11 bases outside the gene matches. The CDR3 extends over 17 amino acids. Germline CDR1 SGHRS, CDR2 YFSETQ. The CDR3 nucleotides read TGCGCCAGCAGCAAATACCTTAGCGGGGGGGCCGCAGATACGCAGTATTTT. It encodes CASSKYLSGGAADTQYF.

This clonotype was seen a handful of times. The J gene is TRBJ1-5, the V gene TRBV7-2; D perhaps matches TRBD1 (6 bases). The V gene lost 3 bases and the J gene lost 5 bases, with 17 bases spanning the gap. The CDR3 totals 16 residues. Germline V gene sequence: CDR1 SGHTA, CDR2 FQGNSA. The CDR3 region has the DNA TGTGCCAGCAGCTTTAACAGTGGGGGCTCACATCAGCCCCAGCATTTT. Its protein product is CASSFNSGGSHQPQHF. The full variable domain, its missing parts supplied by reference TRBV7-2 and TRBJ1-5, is GAGVSQSPSNKVTEKGKDVELRCDPISGHTALYWYRQSLGQGLEFLIYFQGNSAPDKSGLPSDRFSAERTGGSVSTLTIQRTQQEDSAVYLCASSFNSGGSHQPQHFGDGTRLSIL.

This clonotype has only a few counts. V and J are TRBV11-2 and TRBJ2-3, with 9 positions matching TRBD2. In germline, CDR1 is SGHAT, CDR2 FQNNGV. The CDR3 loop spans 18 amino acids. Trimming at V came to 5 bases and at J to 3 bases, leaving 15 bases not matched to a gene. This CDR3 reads CASSLGTSRIRLTDTQYF. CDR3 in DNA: TGTGCCAGCAGCCTAGGGACTAGCCGGATTAGGCTAACAGATACGCAGTATTTT.

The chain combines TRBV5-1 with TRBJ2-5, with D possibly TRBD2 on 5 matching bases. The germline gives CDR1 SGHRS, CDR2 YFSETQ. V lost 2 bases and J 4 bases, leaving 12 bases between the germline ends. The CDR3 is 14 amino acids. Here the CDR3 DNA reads TGCGCCAGCAGCTTTGGGTCCGCGGGAGAGACCCAGTACTTC. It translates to CASSFGSAGETQYF.

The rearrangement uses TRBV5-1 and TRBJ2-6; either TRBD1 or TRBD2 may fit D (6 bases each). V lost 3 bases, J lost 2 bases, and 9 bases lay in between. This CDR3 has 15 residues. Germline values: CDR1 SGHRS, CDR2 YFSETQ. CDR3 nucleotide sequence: TGCGCCAGCAGCTCGGGGGCGACTGGGGCCAACGTCCTGACTTTC. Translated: CASSSGATGANVLTF.

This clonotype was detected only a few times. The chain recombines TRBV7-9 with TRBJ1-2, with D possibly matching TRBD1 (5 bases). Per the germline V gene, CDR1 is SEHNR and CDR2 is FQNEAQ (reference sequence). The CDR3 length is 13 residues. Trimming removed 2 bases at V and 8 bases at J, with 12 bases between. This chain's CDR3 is CASSLMTEGGYTF. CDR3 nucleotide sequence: TGTGCCAGCAGCTTAATGACAGAGGGGGGCTACACCTTC.

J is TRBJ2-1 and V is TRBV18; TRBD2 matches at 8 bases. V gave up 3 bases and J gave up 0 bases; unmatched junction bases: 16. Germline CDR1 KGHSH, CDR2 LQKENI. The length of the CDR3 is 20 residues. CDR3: CASSPYGGLAGSSSYNEQFF. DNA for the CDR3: TGTGCCAGCTCACCTTACGGGGGGCTAGCGGGCTCAAGCTCCTACAATGAGCAGTTCTTC.

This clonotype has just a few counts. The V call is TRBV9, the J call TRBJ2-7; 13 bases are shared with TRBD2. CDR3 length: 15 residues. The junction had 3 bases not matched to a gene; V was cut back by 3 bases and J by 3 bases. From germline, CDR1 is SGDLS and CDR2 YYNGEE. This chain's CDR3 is CASSAGTSGVYEQYF. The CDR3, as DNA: TGTGCCAGCAGCGCAGGGACTAGCGGGGTCTACGAGCAGTACTTC.

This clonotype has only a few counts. CDR3 sequence reads: CASGLGRGFGEQYF. The CDR3 DNA reads TGTGCTAGTGGTTTGGGCAGGGGGTTTGGCGAGCAGTACTTC. The rearrangement links TRBV12-5 to TRBJ2-7, with 7 bases aligning to TRBD1. V was pared by 1 base and J by 6 bases, with 6 bases of the junction left unmatched. This CDR3 region has 14 residues. The germline V gene has CDR1 LGHNT and CDR2 FRNRAP.

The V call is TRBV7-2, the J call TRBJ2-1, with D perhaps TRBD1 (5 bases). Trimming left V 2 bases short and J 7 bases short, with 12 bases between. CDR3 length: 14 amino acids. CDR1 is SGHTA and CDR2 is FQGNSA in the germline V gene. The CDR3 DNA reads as TGTGCCAGCAGCTTACCCGTGTCAGGGAATGAGCAGTTCTTC. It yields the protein CASSLPVSGNEQFF.

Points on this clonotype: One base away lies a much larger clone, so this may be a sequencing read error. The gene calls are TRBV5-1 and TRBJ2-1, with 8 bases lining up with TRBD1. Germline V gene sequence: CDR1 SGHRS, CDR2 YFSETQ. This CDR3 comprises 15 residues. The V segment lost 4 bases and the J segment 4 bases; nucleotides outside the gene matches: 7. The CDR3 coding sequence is TGCGCCAGCAGCCCCGACAGGGGATGGTACAATGAGCAGTTCTTC. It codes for CASSPDRGWYNEQFF.

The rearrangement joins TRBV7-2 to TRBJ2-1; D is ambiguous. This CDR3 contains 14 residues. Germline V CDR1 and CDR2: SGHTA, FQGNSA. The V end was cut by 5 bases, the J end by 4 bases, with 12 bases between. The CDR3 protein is CASSPQRVYNEQFF. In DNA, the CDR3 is TGTGCCAGCAGCCCCCAACGGGTGTACAATGAGCAGTTCTTC.

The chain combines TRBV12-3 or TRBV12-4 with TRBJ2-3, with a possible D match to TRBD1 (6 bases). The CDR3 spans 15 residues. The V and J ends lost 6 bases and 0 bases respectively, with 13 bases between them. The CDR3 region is CASSIAGDSTDTQYF. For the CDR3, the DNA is TGTGCCAGCAGCATAGCAGGGGATAGCACAGATACGCAGTATTTT.

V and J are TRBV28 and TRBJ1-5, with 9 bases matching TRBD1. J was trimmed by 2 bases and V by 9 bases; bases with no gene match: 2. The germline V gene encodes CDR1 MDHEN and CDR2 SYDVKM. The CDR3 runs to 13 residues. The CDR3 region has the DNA TGTGCCAGTTACAGGGGGCGCAATCAGCCCCAGCATTTT. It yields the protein CASYRGRNQPQHF.

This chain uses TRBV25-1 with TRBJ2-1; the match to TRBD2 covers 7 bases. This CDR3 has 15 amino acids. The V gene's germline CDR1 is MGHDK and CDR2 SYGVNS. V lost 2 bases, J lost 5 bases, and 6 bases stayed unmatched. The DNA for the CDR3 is TGTGCCAGCAGTGAACCGCATCTAGCGGACAATGAGCAGTTCTTC. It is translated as CASSEPHLADNEQFF.

The CDR3 DNA reads as TGTGCCAGCAGATTGTTTGGGGGAGCTGATGGCTACACCTTC. Protein sequence: CASRLFGGADGYTF. The chain has TRBV12-3 or TRBV12-4 and TRBJ1-2; a weak D match, TRBD1 (5 bases). Trimming stripped 6 bases from V and 6 bases from J, with 17 bases between. The CDR3 is 14 residues long.